This passage covers 27 T cell receptor beta chains from one sample sequenced in a study of a mutant IDH1 vaccine in newly diagnosed glioma. The time point denotes: baseline, week 1 (first vaccination visit). Treatment here: pre-vaccination baseline after standard-of-care therapy. TCRdb's table, derived via immunoSEQ multiplex PCR, lists solely in-frame clones and lacks some. Of 98,000 or so clones listed, approximately 90% are singletons. The input for sequencing was PBMCs, taken from a glioma patient treated with radiotherapy, temozolomide or both. All receptors derive from a woman aged 45-60 years with glioma.

The V call is TRBV25-1, the J call TRBJ2-5, with D tentatively TRBD2 (6 bases). V lost 4 bases, J lost 5 bases, and 23 bases lay in between. Germline CDR1 MGHDK, CDR2 SYGVNS. This CDR3 has 17 residues. The CDR3 sequence is CASSAPSGSGARETQYF. The CDR3 region has the DNA TGTGCCAGCAGTGCACCCTCCGGGAGCGGTGCCCGGGAGACCCAGTACTTC. Filled out from reference TRBV25-1 and TRBJ2-5, the complete variable domain reads EADIYQTPRYLVIGTGKKITLECSQTMGHDKMYWYQQDPGMELHLIHYSYGVNSTEKGDLSSESTVSRIRTEHFPLTLESARPSHTSQYLCASSAPSGSGARETQYFGPGTRLLVL.

The chain is built from TRBV6-5 and TRBJ1-2; D ambiguous. The CDR3 has 12 residues. Germline CDR1 is MNHEY and CDR2 is SVGAGI. Trimming removed 2 bases at V and 3 bases at J, with 4 bases between. CDR3 bases: TGTGCCAGCAGTTACAGGGACTATGGCTACACCTTC. It codes for CASSYRDYGYTF.

J is TRBJ2-1 and V is TRBV4-1, with 7 nucleotides matching TRBD2. This CDR3 has 14 residues. The V segment lost 6 bases and the J segment 9 bases; nucleotides outside the gene matches: 11. The germline CDR1 and CDR2 sequences are MGHRA and YSYEKL. The CDR3 reads CASSSAGASGEQFF. In DNA, the CDR3 is TGCGCCAGCAGTTCTGCGGGAGCTTCGGGTGAGCAGTTCTTC.

This sequence joins TRBV7-6 and TRBJ2-2, with 10 nucleotides matching TRBD1. V gave up 3 bases and J gave up 5 bases; unmatched junction bases: 6. Germline V gene data show CDR1 as SGHVS and CDR2 as FNYEAQ. The CDR3 has 16 residues. CDR3 sequence: CASSFDRQGATGELFF. The CDR3 region has the DNA TGTGCCAGCAGCTTTGATAGACAGGGGGCTACCGGGGAGCTGTTTTTT.

The chain employs TRBV28 and TRBJ2-1; D might be TRBD2 (5 bases). Per germline, CDR1 MDHEN and CDR2 SYDVKM. CDR3 length: 12 residues. The V gene lost 9 bases and the J gene lost 7 bases, with 13 bases spanning the gap. CDR3 sequence reads: CASGLWRNEQFF. For the CDR3, the DNA is TGTGCCAGTGGGTTGTGGAGGAATGAGCAGTTCTTC.

The chain carries TRBV6-4 and TRBJ2-2; 8 positions match TRBD1. The CDR3 runs to 17 residues. Per the germline V gene, CDR1 is MRHNA and CDR2 is SNTAGT. The ends lost 4 bases at V and 4 bases at J; junction bases unmatched: 11. The CDR3 region is CASSGTGMPGGTGELFF. In DNA, the CDR3 is TGTGCCAGCAGTGGGACAGGGATGCCTGGCGGCACCGGGGAGCTGTTTTTT.

The chain links TRBV6-4 to TRBJ2-5; the match to TRBD2 covers 11 bases. V shed 4 bases and J 1 base; nucleotides not matched to a gene: 2. The CDR3 covers 15 residues. Germline V gene lookup returns CDR1 MRHNA and CDR2 SNTAGT. The DNA for the CDR3 is TGTGCCAGCAGTGTGGGACTAGCGGCCCAAGAGACCCAGTACTTC. It translates to CASSVGLAAQETQYF.

This chain links TRBV6-5 with TRBJ2-2; D gene unclear. The CDR3 extends over 16 amino acids. V lost 2 bases and J lost 6, with 16 bases in between. In germline, CDR1 is MNHEY, CDR2 SVGAGI. CDR3 in amino acids: CASSYQPMMMPGELFF. CDR3 bases: TGTGCCAGCAGTTACCAACCCATGATGATGCCCGGGGAGCTGTTTTTT.

The chain is built from TRBV27 and TRBJ1-1, with D perhaps matching TRBD1 (5 bases). In germline, CDR1 is MNHEY, CDR2 SMNVEV (reference sequence). CDR3 length equals 14 residues. The V end was cut by 6 bases, the J end by 3 bases, with 14 bases between. The CDR3 coding sequence is TGTGCCAGCAGCCCCCAGGGAAAGGACACTGAAGCTTTCTTT. It specifies CASSPQGKDTEAFF.

The chain uses TRBV6-6 and TRBJ2-4; the D gene is possibly TRBD2 (5 bases). The germline CDR1 and CDR2 sequences are MNHNY and SVGAGI (reference sequence). The V end lost 6 bases, the J end lost 1 base, and 13 bases lay between the germline ends. The CDR3 totals 15 residues. CDR3 DNA: TGTGCCAGCAGCAATCTAGCCGGGGCCAAAAACATTCAGTACTTC. It is translated as CASSNLAGAKNIQYF.

V usage is TRBV6-1 and J usage is TRBJ1-2; 7 nucleotides align to TRBD1. V trimming: 7 bases; J trimming: 8 bases; junction bases outside the gene matches: 16. CDR3 length: 15 residues. CDR1 is MNHNS, CDR2 SASEGT, per germline. The CDR3 nucleotides are TGTGCCAGCAACAGGGGAAATTTGCAGTCGCGGGGCTACACCTTC. Its translation is CASNRGNLQSRGYTF.

The V and J genes are TRBV29-1 and TRBJ1-2; no reliable D call. Trimming stripped 8 bases from V and 3 bases from J, with 16 bases between. Germline V lookup: CDR1 SQVTM, CDR2 ANQGSEA. CDR3 length: 13 residues. CDR3 loop: CSTPPDEDYGYTF. CDR3 DNA: TGCAGCACGCCGCCGGACGAGGACTATGGCTACACCTTC.

This rearrangement joins TRBV25-1 to TRBJ2-5; no clear D gene. The CDR3 runs to 13 residues. Trimming removed 7 bases from V and 5 bases from J, with 14 bases in between. Germline CDR1 reads MGHDK; CDR2 reads SYGVNS. The DNA of the CDR3 is TGTGCCAGCACCCCAAGGGTCGGGGAGACCCAGTACTTC. Translated: CASTPRVGETQYF. The whole variable domain, filled in from reference TRBV25-1 and TRBJ2-5, reads EADIYQTPRYLVIGTGKKITLECSQTMGHDKMYWYQQDPGMELHLIHYSYGVNSTEKGDLSSESTVSRIRTEHFPLTLESARPSHTSQYLCASTPRVGETQYFGPGTRLLVL.

This clone was seen only once. The genes are TRBV2 and TRBJ2-1; 11 bases fit TRBD2. Germline V gives CDR1 SNHLY, CDR2 FYNNEI. Trimming at V came to 6 bases and at J to 5 bases, leaving 6 bases not matched to a gene. The CDR3 consists of 15 residues. For the CDR3, the DNA is TGTGCCAGCAGCGATACTAGCGGGGGAGACAATGAGCAGTTCTTC. Translating it yields CASSDTSGGDNEQFF.

The chain combines TRBV9 with TRBJ2-5; D uncertain. V dropped 2 bases and J dropped 3 bases, with 8 bases sitting between them. Germline CDR1 and CDR2: SGDLS and YYNGEE. This CDR3 region has 13 residues. CDR3 DNA sequence: TGTGCCAGCAGCGTCGGCAGCAAAGAGACCCAGTACTTC. Translation: CASSVGSKETQYF. The whole variable domain, filled in from reference TRBV9 and TRBJ2-5, reads DSGVTQTPKHLITATGQRVTLRCSPRSGDLSVYWYQQSLDQGLQFLIQYYNGEERAKGNILERFSAQQFPDLHSELNLSSLELGDSALYFCASSVGSKETQYFGPGTRLLVL.

J is TRBJ2-7 and V is TRBV7-2; 12 bases agree with TRBD2. The V gene's germline CDR1 is SGHTA and CDR2 FQGNSA. V lost 1 base, J lost 7 bases, and 5 bases stayed unmatched. The CDR3 sequence is 15 residues long. In DNA, the CDR3 is TGTGCCAGCAGCTTAGGACTAGCGGGAGTGGGGGAGCAGTACTTC. Translation gives CASSLGLAGVGEQYF.

J is TRBJ1-1 and V is TRBV5-5; unclear D gene. From germline, CDR1 is SGHKS and CDR2 YYEKEE (reference sequence). CDR3 length: 16 amino acids. V was pared by 3 bases and J by 1 base, with 16 bases between. Here the CDR3 DNA reads TGTGCCAGCAGCTCGGCAGGACGGTACAGGAACACTGAAGCTTTCTTT. Translated: CASSSAGRYRNTEAFF.

V usage is TRBV13 and J usage is TRBJ2-2; tentative D call: TRBD1 (5 bases). Germline V gene data show CDR1 as PRHDT and CDR2 as FYEKMQ (reference sequence). Trimming pared 6 bases from V and 5 bases from J, leaving 16 bases between. This CDR3 is built from 15 residues. The CDR3 nucleotides read TGTGCCAGCAGAGAAACAAGGGGTGAGACCGGGGAGCTGTTTTTT. Translation: CASRETRGETGELFF.

The chain links TRBV5-4 to TRBJ2-7, with 9 bases fitting TRBD1. The CDR3 extends over 15 amino acids. Germline assignment: CDR1 SGHNT and CDR2 YYREEE (reference sequence). After removal of 5 bases from V and 1 base from J, the junction contained 7 bases not matched to a gene. This CDR3 reads CASRGQGLLSYEQYF. CDR3 nucleotide sequence: TGTGCCAGCAGGGGACAGGGACTGTTATCCTACGAGCAGTACTTC.

In the case of this clone: The junction and the germline gene differ at one end; a read error may be behind it. The rearrangement uses TRBV28 and TRBJ2-5; maybe TRBD2 (6 bases). The CDR3 covers 15 residues. Germline assignment: CDR1 MDHEN and CDR2 SYDVKM. In DNA, the CDR3 is TGTGCCAGCAGTTCCGCGGGACTGATACAAGAGAGCCAGTACTTC. Translated, it gives CASSSAGLIQESQYF.

The V gene is TRBV11-2, the J gene TRBJ2-5; 8 bases align to TRBD1. The assigned J gene may be wrong: the sequence end matches TRBJ2-7 better. The CDR3 extends over 16 amino acids. From germline, CDR1 is SGHAT and CDR2 FQNNGV. This chain's CDR3 is CASSSIRWDRSYEQYF. DNA for the CDR3: TGTGCCAGCAGCTCAATTAGATGGGACAGGTCCTACGAGCAGTACTTC.

CDR3 bases: TGTGCCAGCAGACCGACAGGGGCGGGGAGTGAGACCCAGTACTTC. It yields the protein CASRPTGAGSETQYF. V usage is TRBV6-5 and J usage is TRBJ2-5; 8 nucleotides align to TRBD1. Germline loops: CDR1 MNHEY, CDR2 SVGAGI. The CDR3 contains 15 residues. The J segment lost 5 bases and the V segment lost 6 bases, leaving 11 bases of the junction unmatched.

The chain employs TRBV4-1 and TRBJ1-4, with TRBD1 identical over 9 bases. The ends lost 0 bases at V and 10 bases at J; junction bases unmatched: 6. From germline, CDR1 is MGHRA and CDR2 YSYEKL. This CDR3 has 15 amino acids. The CDR3 region is CASSQDRDREGKLFF. The CDR3 region has the DNA TGCGCCAGCAGCCAAGATAGGGACAGGGAAGGAAAACTGTTTTTT.

CDR3 region: CASSYRGYEQYF. The CDR3 DNA sequence: TGTGCCAGCAGTTACAGGGGGTACGAGCAGTACTTC. V usage is TRBV28 and J usage is TRBJ2-7; 8 bases are shared with TRBD1. The ends lost 4 bases at V and 4 bases at J; junction bases unmatched: 0. The CDR3 has 12 residues. Germline assignment: CDR1 MDHEN and CDR2 SYDVKM.

The chain links TRBV25-1 to TRBJ1-1; possible D gene TRBD1, 6 bases. The CDR3 runs to 15 residues. Trimming left V 4 bases short and J 7 bases short, with 19 bases between. In germline, CDR1 is MGHDK, CDR2 SYGVNS. The CDR3 region is CASSVGWGAKDEAFF. The CDR3 DNA follows: TGTGCCAGCAGTGTCGGATGGGGGGCGAAGGATGAAGCTTTCTTT.

Written as DNA, the CDR3 is TGTGCCAGCAGCTTGACTAGCGGGAGTGTCTATGAGCAGTTCTTC. It translates to CASSLTSGSVYEQFF. The chain is built from TRBV7-9 and TRBJ2-1; 12 nucleotides align to TRBD2. Per the germline V gene, CDR1 is SEHNR and CDR2 is FQNEAQ (reference sequence). The CDR3 sequence is 15 residues long. V shed 3 bases and J 8 bases; nucleotides not matched to a gene: 5.

The chain carries TRBV19 and TRBJ2-1; no definite D call. Trimming pared 7 bases from V and 3 bases from J, leaving 10 bases between. Germline-derived CDR1 and CDR2 are LNHDA and SQIVND (reference sequence). The CDR3 is 13 amino acids. CDR3 sequence (DNA): TGTGCCAGTACCACAGACGGCTACAATGAGCAGTTCTTC. Its translation is CASTTDGYNEQFF.